A selection of T cell receptor beta chains follows, all from one sample in a study of T cell responses to AZD1222 COVID-19 vaccine. Sequencing used immunoSEQ multiplex PCR; TCRdb keeps in-frame clones, though not all of them. The table lists over 150,000 clones, about 90% of them singletons. This material consisted of peripheral blood, taken on day 0 of MenACWY control vaccination. The receptors derive from an adult in good health. CDR3s include the opening cysteine and the closing phenylalanine or tryptophan. Fields, in order: clone size, V gene, D gene, J gene, CDR3 protein, CDR3 DNA. D genes are given only for firm matches. Not every row has a clone size; where given, it reads once, few, many or a size class.

abundance: NA; v_gene: TRBV5-1; d_gene: TRBD1; j_gene: TRBJ1-2; CDR3aa: CASSLARDRLTAF; CDR3nt: TGCGCCAGCAGCTTGGCCAGGGACAGGCTGACCGCCTTC
abundance: NA; v_gene: TRBV5-1; d_gene: NA; j_gene: TRBJ1-3; CDR3aa: CASSPTGSSGNTIYF; CDR3nt: TGCGCCAGCAGCCCGACAGGCAGCTCTGGAAACACCATATATTTT
abundance: NA; v_gene: TRBV18; d_gene: NA; j_gene: TRBJ1-1; CDR3aa: CASSPGAGANTEAFF; CDR3nt: TGTGCCAGCTCACCCGGGGCGGGGGCGAACACTGAAGCTTTCTTT
abundance: NA; v_gene: TRBV5-6; d_gene: TRBD1; j_gene: TRBJ2-5; CDR3aa: CASSLGQGGQETQYF; CDR3nt: TGTGCCAGCAGCTTGGGACAGGGTGGGCAAGAGACCCAGTACTTC
abundance: once; v_gene: TRBV18; d_gene: TRBD1; j_gene: TRBJ2-6; CDR3aa: CASSLVGTGGRGAGANVLTF; CDR3nt: TGTGCCAGCTCACTTGTCGGGACAGGGGGCAGAGGAGCTGGGGCCAACGTCCTGACTTTC
abundance: NA; v_gene: TRBV5-1; d_gene: NA; j_gene: TRBJ1-5; CDR3aa: CASSLEAGAHQPQHF; CDR3nt: TGCGCCAGCAGCTTGGAGGCAGGTGCCCATCAGCCCCAGCATTTT
abundance: NA; v_gene: TRBV18; d_gene: NA; j_gene: TRBJ1-1; CDR3aa: CASSPTRETEAFF; CDR3nt: TGTGCCAGCTCACCGACCAGGGAAACCGAAGCTTTCTTT
abundance: once; v_gene: TRBV27; d_gene: NA; j_gene: TRBJ1-2; CDR3aa: CASSLWGDPSYGYTF; CDR3nt: TGTGCCAGCAGTTTATGGGGGGACCCGTCCTATGGCTACACCTTC
abundance: NA; v_gene: TRBV2; d_gene: TRBD1; j_gene: TRBJ1-1; CDR3aa: CASSLDRGTEAFF; CDR3nt: TGTGCCAGCAGTCTGGACAGGGGCACTGAAGCTTTCTTT
abundance: NA; v_gene: TRBV7-2; d_gene: TRBD1; j_gene: TRBJ1-5; CDR3aa: CASSLSGGAAQPQHF; CDR3nt: TGTGCCAGCAGCTTATCAGGGGGGGCAGCTCAGCCCCAGCATTTT
abundance: NA; v_gene: TRBV6-4; d_gene: TRBD1; j_gene: TRBJ1-6; CDR3aa: CASSQFGQGRSPLHF; CDR3nt: TGTGCCAGCAGCCAGTTTGGACAGGGGCGTTCACCCCTCCACTTT
abundance: NA; v_gene: TRBV28; d_gene: TRBD1; j_gene: TRBJ2-7; CDR3aa: CASSTAGTGSDEQYF; CDR3nt: TGTGCCAGCAGCACAGCCGGGACAGGGTCTGACGAGCAGTACTTC
abundance: NA; v_gene: TRBV6-2/TRBV6-3; d_gene: NA; j_gene: TRBJ2-3; CDR3aa: CASSYVGRRQYF; CDR3nt: TGTGCCAGCAGTTACGTGGGGAGGCGGCAGTATTTT
abundance: NA; v_gene: TRBV3-1/TRBV3-2; d_gene: TRBD1; j_gene: TRBJ1-2; CDR3aa: CASSPVGTGLVANYGYTF; CDR3nt: TGTGCCAGCAGCCCCGTGGGGACAGGGTTGGTTGCTAACTATGGCTACACCTTC
abundance: NA; v_gene: TRBV29-1; d_gene: NA; j_gene: TRBJ2-7; CDR3aa: CSVVGVSYEQYF; CDR3nt: TGCAGCGTTGTCGGTGTCTCCTACGAGCAGTACTTC
abundance: NA; v_gene: TRBV19; d_gene: NA; j_gene: TRBJ1-4; CDR3aa: CASSPSPETGEKLFF; CDR3nt: TGTGCCAGTAGCCCCTCCCCAGAGACGGGTGAAAAACTGTTTTTT
abundance: NA; v_gene: TRBV7-3; d_gene: NA; j_gene: TRBJ2-2; CDR3aa: CASSLSRGANTGELFF; CDR3nt: TGTGCCAGCAGCTTGTCCCGCGGAGCGAACACCGGGGAGCTGTTTTTT
abundance: NA; v_gene: TRBV28; d_gene: NA; j_gene: TRBJ1-2; CDR3aa: CASSLRRVNYGYTF; CDR3nt: TGTGCCAGCAGTTTACGCAGGGTTAACTATGGCTACACCTTC
abundance: NA; v_gene: TRBV29-1; d_gene: NA; j_gene: TRBJ1-3; CDR3aa: CSVESSSGNTIYF; CDR3nt: TGCAGCGTTGAATCCAGCTCTGGAAACACCATATATTTT
abundance: NA; v_gene: TRBV15; d_gene: TRBD1; j_gene: TRBJ1-6; CDR3aa: CATGTGGNNSPLHF; CDR3nt: TGTGCCACCGGGACAGGGGGCAATAATTCACCCCTCCACTTT
abundance: NA; v_gene: TRBV27; d_gene: NA; j_gene: TRBJ1-6; CDR3aa: CASSFNRPGSPLHF; CDR3nt: TGTGCCAGCAGCTTTAATAGGCCCGGCTCACCCCTCCACTTT
abundance: once; v_gene: TRBV6-1; d_gene: NA; j_gene: TRBJ1-2; CDR3aa: CASSELVGYGYTF; CDR3nt: TGTGCCAGCAGTGAACTAGTGGGTTATGGCTACACCTTC
abundance: NA; v_gene: TRBV24-1; d_gene: NA; j_gene: TRBJ1-2; CDR3aa: CATSDEGSANYGYTF; CDR3nt: TGTGCCACCAGTGATGAAGGGTCGGCTAACTATGGCTACACCTTC
abundance: NA; v_gene: TRBV4-1; d_gene: TRBD1; j_gene: TRBJ1-2; CDR3aa: CASSQVEQGDGYGYTF; CDR3nt: TGCGCCAGCAGTCAAGTGGAACAGGGGGATGGCTATGGCTACACCTTC
abundance: NA; v_gene: TRBV5-6; d_gene: TRBD1; j_gene: TRBJ1-3; CDR3aa: CASSPTGGGNTIYF; CDR3nt: TGTGCCAGCAGCCCGACAGGGGGTGGAAACACCATATATTTT
abundance: once; v_gene: TRBV19; d_gene: TRBD1; j_gene: TRBJ1-1; CDR3aa: CASSLVQGAGTEAFF; CDR3nt: TGTGCCAGTAGTTTAGTTCAGGGGGCTGGGACTGAAGCTTTCTTT
abundance: NA; v_gene: TRBV18; d_gene: TRBD1; j_gene: TRBJ2-7; CDR3aa: CASSPGDSDYEQYF; CDR3nt: TGTGCCAGCTCACCCGGGGACAGCGACTACGAGCAGTACTTC
abundance: NA; v_gene: TRBV10-3; d_gene: TRBD1; j_gene: TRBJ1-6; CDR3aa: CATFPGQGPDSPLHF; CDR3nt: TGTGCCACCTTCCCGGGACAGGGGCCCGATTCACCCCTCCACTTT
abundance: few; v_gene: TRBV5-4; d_gene: NA; j_gene: TRBJ2-1; CDR3aa: CASSLSGPSYNEQFF; CDR3nt: TGTGCCAGCAGCCTGAGCGGCCCCTCCTACAATGAGCAGTTCTTC
abundance: NA; v_gene: TRBV20-1; d_gene: NA; j_gene: TRBJ2-7; CDR3aa: CSASKETEAEQYF; CDR3nt: TGCAGTGCTAGTAAGGAGACTGAGGCCGAGCAGTACTTC
abundance: NA; v_gene: TRBV27; d_gene: NA; j_gene: TRBJ2-7; CDR3aa: CASSLAENLYEQYF; CDR3nt: TGTGCCAGCAGTTTAGCCGAGAACCTATACGAGCAGTACTTC
abundance: NA; v_gene: TRBV4-1; d_gene: NA; j_gene: TRBJ2-6; CDR3aa: CASSQVVGRREWANVLTF; CDR3nt: TGCGCCAGCAGCCAAGTCGTTGGCAGGAGGGAGTGGGCCAACGTCCTGACTTTC
abundance: NA; v_gene: TRBV18; d_gene: NA; j_gene: TRBJ2-3; CDR3aa: CASSAGSDTQYF; CDR3nt: TGTGCCAGCTCAGCAGGGTCAGATACGCAGTATTTT
abundance: NA; v_gene: TRBV7-2; d_gene: NA; j_gene: TRBJ2-3; CDR3aa: CASSFSTSTDTQYF; CDR3nt: TGTGCCAGCAGCTTTTCGACCAGCACAGATACGCAGTATTTT
abundance: once; v_gene: TRBV7-9; d_gene: TRBD1; j_gene: TRBJ2-7; CDR3aa: CASSTHPGQGSLEQYF; CDR3nt: TGTGCCAGCAGCACCCATCCGGGACAGGGGAGTCTCGAGCAGTACTTC
abundance: NA; v_gene: TRBV27; d_gene: NA; j_gene: TRBJ2-6; CDR3aa: CASKRGGSISGANVLTF; CDR3nt: TGTGCCAGCAAGAGAGGGGGATCAATCTCTGGGGCCAACGTCCTGACTTTC
abundance: NA; v_gene: TRBV19; d_gene: NA; j_gene: TRBJ1-5; CDR3aa: CASTSGESRTRNQPQHF; CDR3nt: NA
abundance: once; v_gene: TRBV5-4; d_gene: NA; j_gene: TRBJ1-2; CDR3aa: CASSTQDTSYGYTF; CDR3nt: TGTGCCAGCAGCACCCAGGACACGAGCTATGGCTACACCTTC
abundance: NA; v_gene: TRBV7-6; d_gene: NA; j_gene: TRBJ2-1; CDR3aa: CASSPFTYNEQFF; CDR3nt: TGTGCCAGCAGCCCCTTTACCTACAATGAGCAGTTCTTC
abundance: NA; v_gene: TRBV19; d_gene: NA; j_gene: TRBJ2-1; CDR3aa: CASTPDEGHNEQFF; CDR3nt: TGTGCCAGTACTCCGGACGAGGGTCACAATGAGCAGTTCTTC
abundance: once; v_gene: TRBV25-1; d_gene: NA; j_gene: TRBJ1-1; CDR3aa: CASSERGRMNTEAFF; CDR3nt: TGTGCCAGCAGTGAACGTGGGAGAATGAACACTGAAGCTTTCTTT
abundance: NA; v_gene: TRBV7-8; d_gene: NA; j_gene: TRBJ1-4; CDR3aa: CASSLNPELSLFF; CDR3nt: TGTGCCAGCAGCTTAAATCCGGAGTTAAGTCTGTTTTTT
abundance: NA; v_gene: TRBV29-1; d_gene: TRBD2; j_gene: TRBJ2-1; CDR3aa: CSEGTSGTNEQFF; CDR3nt: TGCAGCGAAGGGACTAGCGGGACCAATGAGCAGTTCTTC
abundance: NA; v_gene: TRBV7-3; d_gene: TRBD2; j_gene: TRBJ2-3; CDR3aa: CASSKTGLAGEMSDTQYF; CDR3nt: TGTGCCAGCAGCAAAACGGGACTAGCGGGAGAAATGTCTGATACGCAGTATTTT
abundance: NA; v_gene: TRBV4-2; d_gene: NA; j_gene: TRBJ2-2; CDR3aa: CASSQDQDRYTGELFF; CDR3nt: TGTGCCAGCAGCCAAGATCAGGACAGATACACCGGGGAGCTGTTTTTT
abundance: NA; v_gene: TRBV7-9; d_gene: TRBD2; j_gene: TRBJ2-7; CDR3aa: CASGLAGSYEQYF; CDR3nt: TGTGCCAGCGGACTAGCGGGGTCCTACGAGCAGTACTTC
abundance: once; v_gene: TRBV18; d_gene: TRBD1; j_gene: TRBJ1-2; CDR3aa: CASSPPTGEVYGYTF; CDR3nt: TGTGCCAGCTCACCACCGACAGGGGAGGTCTATGGCTACACCTTC
abundance: once; v_gene: TRBV7-8; d_gene: TRBD2; j_gene: TRBJ2-1; CDR3aa: CASTPGGSGTHYNEQFF; CDR3nt: TGTGCCAGCACCCCCGGCGGTAGCGGGACCCACTACAATGAGCAGTTCTTC
abundance: NA; v_gene: TRBV27; d_gene: NA; j_gene: TRBJ2-3; CDR3aa: CASLGRSADTQYF; CDR3nt: TGTGCCAGCCTGGGGCGGAGCGCAGATACGCAGTATTTT
abundance: NA; v_gene: TRBV10-3; d_gene: TRBD1; j_gene: TRBJ1-3; CDR3aa: CAIRMTGDTIYF; CDR3nt: TGTGCCATCAGGATGACAGGGGACACCATATATTTT
abundance: NA; v_gene: TRBV6-5; d_gene: TRBD1; j_gene: TRBJ2-5; CDR3aa: CASRLDRGQETQYF; CDR3nt: TGTGCCAGCAGATTAGACAGGGGACAAGAGACCCAGTACTTC
abundance: few; v_gene: TRBV7-2; d_gene: TRBD2; j_gene: TRBJ2-7; CDR3aa: CASSPRTSANYEQYF; CDR3nt: TGTGCCAGCAGCCCCCGGACTAGCGCCAACTACGAGCAGTACTTC
abundance: NA; v_gene: TRBV19; d_gene: TRBD2; j_gene: TRBJ2-5; CDR3aa: CASSISGLAGGREETQYF; CDR3nt: TGTGCCAGTAGTATATCCGGACTAGCGGGAGGCCGTGAGGAGACCCAGTACTTC
abundance: once; v_gene: TRBV13; d_gene: NA; j_gene: TRBJ1-5; CDR3aa: CASSGKGLPQHF; CDR3nt: TGTGCCAGCAGCGGCAAGGGGCTGCCCCAGCATTTT
abundance: NA; v_gene: TRBV25-1; d_gene: TRBD1; j_gene: TRBJ2-3; CDR3aa: CASSEFFRDRGQDTQYF; CDR3nt: TGTGCCAGCAGTGAATTTTTCAGGGACAGGGGACAGGATACGCAGTATTTT
abundance: NA; v_gene: TRBV5-1; d_gene: TRBD2; j_gene: TRBJ2-3; CDR3aa: CASSLDAGVADTQYF; CDR3nt: TGCGCCAGCAGCTTGGACGCGGGAGTAGCGGATACGCAGTATTTT
abundance: NA; v_gene: TRBV5-1; d_gene: NA; j_gene: TRBJ1-2; CDR3aa: CASSLEGERGYGYTF; CDR3nt: TGCGCCAGCAGCTTGGAAGGGGAGAGGGGCTATGGCTACACCTTC